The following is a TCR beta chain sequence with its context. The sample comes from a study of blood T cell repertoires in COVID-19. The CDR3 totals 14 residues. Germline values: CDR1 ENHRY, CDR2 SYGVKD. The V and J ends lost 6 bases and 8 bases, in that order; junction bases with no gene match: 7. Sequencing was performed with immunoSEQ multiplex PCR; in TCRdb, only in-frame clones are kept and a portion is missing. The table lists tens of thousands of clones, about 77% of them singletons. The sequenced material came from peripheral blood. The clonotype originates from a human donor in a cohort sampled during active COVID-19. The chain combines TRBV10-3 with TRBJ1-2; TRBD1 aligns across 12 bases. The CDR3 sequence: CAIRGQGANGGYTF. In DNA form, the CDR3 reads TGTGCCATCAGGGGACAGGGGGCGAATGGAGGCTACACCTTC.